The rows below give T cell receptor beta chains drawn from one sample of a study of shared clonotypes between healthy human individuals. Generated by immunoSEQ multiplex PCR, the TCRdb table keeps only in-frame clones and is missing some. The top ten hold 13% of the sample, which has about half a million clones, roughly 83% seen once. Sequencing was performed on PBMCs. These receptors were obtained from a woman between 35 and 50 years old in good health. Some clones in this sample may be carry-over from other donors' samples. The CDR3 runs from the conserved cysteine through the conserved F or W. Each record gives: V gene, J gene, D gene, clone size, CDR3 DNA, CDR3 protein. D genes are given only for firm matches. Size tells how often a clone was seen (once, few, many) or the class of an expanded clone, and some rows leave it out.

v_gene: TRBV6-1
j_gene: TRBJ2-1
d_gene: NA
abundance: NA
CDR3nt: TGTGCCAGCAGTGAAGACGTGGGGCTCAGGACTGAGCAGTTCTTC
CDR3aa: CASSEDVGLRTEQFF

v_gene: TRBV18
j_gene: TRBJ1-5
d_gene: NA
abundance: NA
CDR3nt: TGTGCCAGCTCACCACGAGGAGGGGGAGGCGGGGAGCCCCAGCATTTT
CDR3aa: CASSPRGGGGGEPQHF

v_gene: TRBV29-1
j_gene: TRBJ2-3
d_gene: NA
abundance: NA
CDR3nt: TGCAGCGTTGGGGGGGCAGGCACAGATACGCAGTATTTT
CDR3aa: CSVGGAGTDTQYF

v_gene: TRBV21-1
j_gene: TRBJ1-5
d_gene: NA
abundance: NA
CDR3nt: TGTGCCAGCAGCAACGATCAGCCCCAGCATTTT
CDR3aa: CASSNDQPQHF

v_gene: TRBV19
j_gene: TRBJ1-2
d_gene: TRBD1
abundance: few
CDR3nt: TGTGCCACCAAGGGACAGGATGGGAGCTACACCTTC
CDR3aa: CATKGQDGSYTF

v_gene: TRBV7-3
j_gene: TRBJ2-3
d_gene: NA
abundance: NA
CDR3nt: TGTGCCAGCAGCCCCCCGGGCCTCGGCACAGATACGCAGTATTTT
CDR3aa: CASSPPGLGTDTQYF

v_gene: TRBV9
j_gene: TRBJ1-2
d_gene: NA
abundance: NA
CDR3nt: TGTGCCAGCAGCCCCGGACAGCTCCCTAACTATGGCTACACCTTC
CDR3aa: CASSPGQLPNYGYTF

v_gene: TRBV7-6
j_gene: TRBJ2-1
d_gene: TRBD1
abundance: NA
CDR3nt: TGTGCCAGCAGCCCCTGGGCGGGACAGGGGGCGGGTGAGCAGTTCTTC
CDR3aa: CASSPWAGQGAGEQFF

v_gene: TRBV2
j_gene: TRBJ2-2
d_gene: NA
abundance: NA
CDR3nt: TGTGCCAGCCGTACCGACACCGGGGAGCTGTTTTTT
CDR3aa: CASRTDTGELFF

v_gene: TRBV9
j_gene: TRBJ2-7
d_gene: NA
abundance: NA
CDR3nt: TGTGCCAGCAGCGTGAGCTGTACTTTC
CDR3aa: CASSVSCTF

v_gene: TRBV7-2
j_gene: TRBJ2-3
d_gene: TRBD2
abundance: NA
CDR3nt: TGTGCCAGCAGCTTAGCGGGACTAGCGGGGGACACAGATACGCAGTATTTT
CDR3aa: CASSLAGLAGDTDTQYF

v_gene: TRBV6-5
j_gene: TRBJ2-2
d_gene: NA
abundance: NA
CDR3nt: TGTGCCAGCAGTGTCACAGGGACCGGGGAGCTGTTTTTT
CDR3aa: CASSVTGTGELFF

v_gene: TRBV5-8
j_gene: TRBJ2-3
d_gene: TRBD2
abundance: NA
CDR3nt: TGTGCCAGCAGCTTAGCCGGGAGGGCCAGCACAGATACGCAGTATTTT
CDR3aa: CASSLAGRASTDTQYF

v_gene: TRBV10-2
j_gene: TRBJ2-7
d_gene: NA
abundance: NA
CDR3nt: TGCGCCAGCCAGGCAGGGGGGATGTACGAGCAGTACTTC
CDR3aa: CASQAGGMYEQYF

v_gene: TRBV28
j_gene: TRBJ1-5
d_gene: TRBD1
abundance: NA
CDR3nt: TGTGCCAGCAGATCTACAGGGGCGAGGAGACAGCCCCAGCATTTT
CDR3aa: CASRSTGARRQPQHF

v_gene: TRBV7-2
j_gene: TRBJ2-7
d_gene: NA
abundance: NA
CDR3nt: TGTGCCAGCAGCTTAACAGGCGGCTCCTACGAGCAGTACTTC
CDR3aa: CASSLTGGSYEQYF

v_gene: TRBV5-1
j_gene: TRBJ2-5
d_gene: NA
abundance: few
CDR3nt: TGCGCCAGCAGCTTGTTCCTAGATGAAGAGACCCAGTACTTC
CDR3aa: CASSLFLDEETQYF

v_gene: TRBV6-1
j_gene: TRBJ2-1
d_gene: NA
abundance: NA
CDR3nt: TGTGCCAGCAGTGAAGCGACTGTCTACAATGAGCAGTTCTTC
CDR3aa: CASSEATVYNEQFF

v_gene: TRBV7-2
j_gene: TRBJ2-3
d_gene: NA
abundance: NA
CDR3nt: TGTGCCAGCAGCTTAGGGACTACGCAGTATTTT
CDR3aa: CASSLGTTQYF

v_gene: TRBV28
j_gene: TRBJ2-3
d_gene: NA
abundance: NA
CDR3nt: TGTGCCAGCAGCCTTAAAAGCACAGATACGCAGTATTTT
CDR3aa: CASSLKSTDTQYF

v_gene: TRBV9
j_gene: TRBJ2-3
d_gene: TRBD1
abundance: NA
CDR3nt: TGTGCCAGCGGCGGACAGGGGGCATCAGATACGCAGTATTTT
CDR3aa: CASGGQGASDTQYF

v_gene: TRBV29-1
j_gene: TRBJ2-5
d_gene: NA
abundance: NA
CDR3nt: TGCAGCGTTGCCCGGGGTGGGGAGACCCAGTACTTC
CDR3aa: CSVARGGETQYF

v_gene: TRBV29-1
j_gene: TRBJ1-1
d_gene: NA
abundance: once
CDR3nt: TGCAGCGTTGAACACAGGGCTGTGGTTGAAGCTTTCTTT
CDR3aa: CSVEHRAVVEAFF

v_gene: TRBV5-1
j_gene: TRBJ1-3
d_gene: NA
abundance: once
CDR3nt: TGCGCCAGCAGCTTGGGATCGACAGGTACTGGAAACACCATATATTTT
CDR3aa: CASSLGSTGTGNTIYF

v_gene: TRBV5-1
j_gene: TRBJ2-1
d_gene: TRBD2
abundance: NA
CDR3nt: TGCGCCAGCAGCTTGACTGGGACTAGCGAGGTAGGGCAGTTCTTC
CDR3aa: CASSLTGTSEVGQFF

v_gene: TRBV30
j_gene: TRBJ1-1
d_gene: NA
abundance: NA
CDR3nt: TGTGCCTGGAGTGTACCCAAGAGGAACACTGAAGCTTTCTTT
CDR3aa: CAWSVPKRNTEAFF

v_gene: TRBV7-6
j_gene: TRBJ2-1
d_gene: NA
abundance: NA
CDR3nt: TGTGCCAGCAGCTTATCCCCCAGAGGTGAGCAGTTCTTC
CDR3aa: CASSLSPRGEQFF

v_gene: TRBV11-2
j_gene: TRBJ2-1
d_gene: NA
abundance: NA
CDR3nt: TGTGCCAGCAGCCCCGGACAGTTGTGGGGAGAGCAGTTCTTC
CDR3aa: CASSPGQLWGEQFF

v_gene: TRBV4-1
j_gene: TRBJ2-7
d_gene: TRBD2
abundance: NA
CDR3nt: TGCGCCAGCAGCCAAATGGGACTAGCGGGAGGGCCAAGGACCTACGAGCAGTACTTC
CDR3aa: CASSQMGLAGGPRTYEQYF

v_gene: TRBV23-1
j_gene: TRBJ1-5
d_gene: TRBD1
abundance: NA
CDR3nt: TGCGCCAGCAGTCAATCCGTCATACCCCGGGACAGCCTCAATCAGCCCCAGCATTTT
CDR3aa: CASSQSVIPRDSLNQPQHF

v_gene: TRBV19
j_gene: TRBJ1-2
d_gene: NA
abundance: NA
CDR3nt: TGTGCCAGTAGTATAGAGCATATGGGGTACGGCTACACCTTC
CDR3aa: CASSIEHMGYGYTF

v_gene: TRBV30
j_gene: TRBJ1-1
d_gene: TRBD1
abundance: few
CDR3nt: TGTGCCTGGAGTCAACAGGGGATTGAAGCTTTCTTT
CDR3aa: CAWSQQGIEAFF

v_gene: TRBV29-1
j_gene: TRBJ2-7
d_gene: NA
abundance: NA
CDR3nt: TGCAGCGTTTCACAGGGTACCTACGAGCAGTACTTC
CDR3aa: CSVSQGTYEQYF

v_gene: TRBV7-8
j_gene: TRBJ2-5
d_gene: TRBD2
abundance: NA
CDR3nt: TGTGCCAGCAGCTTGGGACTAGCGGGGAACCAAGAGACCCAGTACTTC
CDR3aa: CASSLGLAGNQETQYF

v_gene: TRBV4-2
j_gene: TRBJ2-5
d_gene: TRBD2
abundance: NA
CDR3nt: TGTGCCAGCAGCCAAGAACCGGCGGGAGGGGCGGAGACCCAGTACTTC
CDR3aa: CASSQEPAGGAETQYF

v_gene: TRBV7-3
j_gene: TRBJ2-1
d_gene: NA
abundance: NA
CDR3nt: TGTGCCAGCAGCTTAAACAGAGCCTACAATGAGCAGTTCTTC
CDR3aa: CASSLNRAYNEQFF

v_gene: TRBV7-3
j_gene: TRBJ2-1
d_gene: NA
abundance: NA
CDR3nt: TGTGCCAGCAGCTTAAAGCCGGGAGAACCGTACAATGAGCAGTTCTTC
CDR3aa: CASSLKPGEPYNEQFF

v_gene: TRBV6-1
j_gene: TRBJ2-2
d_gene: TRBD2
abundance: few
CDR3nt: TGTGCCAGCAGTGAACAGGGACTAGCGGGAGTGATCACCGGGGAGCTGTTTTTT
CDR3aa: CASSEQGLAGVITGELFF